One sample yielded the 28 T cell receptor beta chains listed below, sequenced in a study of blood T cell repertoires in COVID-19. Sequenced by immunoSEQ multiplex PCR; TCRdb stores in-frame clones only, minus some. The table lists 30,000 to 45,000 clones, approximately 75% of them singletons. The sequenced sample was peripheral blood. Every receptor here comes from a human donor in a cohort sampled during active or convalescent COVID-19. The donor label of this sample is uncertain.

There are a few counts of this clone. The chain carries TRBV6-5 and TRBJ2-6, with TRBD1 matching over 9 bases. V trimming: 6 bases; J trimming: 11 bases; junction bases outside the gene matches: 5. The CDR3 consists of 13 residues. Germline V CDR1 and CDR2: MNHEY, SVGAGI. CDR3 nucleotide sequence: TGTGCCAGCAGCCACCGGGACAGGGACGTCCTGACTTTC. It codes for CASSHRDRDVLTF.

V usage is TRBV15 and J usage is TRBJ2-1; 10 nucleotides match TRBD2. This CDR3 is built from 13 residues. V was clipped by 1 base and J by 11 bases; unmatched bases: 2. CDR1 is LNHNV, CDR2 YYDKDF, per germline (reference sequence). This chain's CDR3 is CATSRVGLAKQFF. The CDR3 DNA reads TGTGCCACCAGCAGAGTGGGACTAGCGAAGCAGTTCTTC.

The chain employs TRBV5-1 and TRBJ1-2; maybe TRBD1 (5 bases). Germline V gene data show CDR1 as SGHRS and CDR2 as YFSETQ. Between the trimmed V and J ends, which lost 3 bases and 4 bases, there was a span of 16 bases. The CDR3 spans 15 residues. CDR3 protein: CASSSRAGTPYGYTF. The CDR3 DNA follows: TGCGCCAGCAGCTCGAGAGCCGGGACTCCCTATGGCTACACCTTC.

V and J are TRBV3-1 (or the pseudogene TRBV3-2) and TRBJ2-3; a possible D gene is TRBD1 (6 bases). The length of the CDR3 is 15 residues. Germline lookup yields CDR1 LGHDT and CDR2 YNNKEL (reference sequence). Between the trimmed V and J ends, which lost 2 bases and 6 bases, there was a span of 15 bases. CDR3 coding DNA: TGTGCCAGCAGCCAACGGAACAGGGACGGGGATACGCAGTATTTT. Translating gives CASSQRNRDGDTQYF.

This chain joins TRBV11-3 and TRBJ2-7; 9 nucleotides agree with TRBD2. The CDR3 sequence is 18 residues long. Germline V gene lookup returns CDR1 SGHNT and CDR2 YENEEA. J lost 2 bases, V lost 5 bases, and 16 bases had no gene match. Here the CDR3 reads CASSPSRAGGAYAYEQYF. The CDR3 region has the DNA TGTGCCAGCAGCCCCTCCCGAGCGGGAGGCGCTTACGCCTACGAGCAGTACTTC.

The rearrangement uses TRBV24-1 and TRBJ2-1, with D possibly TRBD2 on 5 matching bases. The CDR3 consists of 17 residues. The germline V and J ends were trimmed by 1 base and 7 bases, with 19 bases remaining between them. CDR1 is KGHDR and CDR2 is SFDVKD in the germline V gene. CDR3 DNA: TGTGCCACCAGTGATTTAGGATCGGGCGAACCGGGGAATGAGCAGTTCTTC. This gives the protein CATSDLGSGEPGNEQFF.

This clone was detected a few times. The chain employs TRBV25-1 and TRBJ1-1, with 7 bases matching TRBD1. With 6 bases clipped from V and 0 bases from J, the junction kept 7 bases outside the gene matches. The CDR3 is made up of 15 amino acids. From germline, CDR1 is MGHDK and CDR2 SYGVNS. The DNA for the CDR3 is TGTGCCAGCAGATCAGGGGGTAAGTTGAACACTGAAGCTTTCTTT. Protein product: CASRSGGKLNTEAFF.

This sequence joins TRBV5-1 and TRBJ2-1; TRBD2 matches at 14 bases. V lost 4 bases, J lost 4 bases, and 4 bases stayed unmatched. The length of the CDR3 is 16 residues. In germline, CDR1 is SGHRS, CDR2 YFSETQ. This CDR3 is CASSPTSGRGYNEQFF. Here the CDR3 DNA reads TGCGCCAGCAGCCCGACTAGCGGGAGGGGGTACAATGAGCAGTTCTTC.

The chain is built from TRBV5-1 and TRBJ2-5, with D possibly TRBD2 on 5 matching bases. Germline V lookup: CDR1 SGHRS, CDR2 YFSETQ. Between the trimmed V and J ends, which lost 0 bases and 4 bases, there was a span of 13 bases. The CDR3 runs to 15 residues. CDR3 residues: CASSLELSGIETQYF. The CDR3 DNA reads TGCGCCAGCAGCTTGGAACTATCCGGGATAGAGACCCAGTACTTC.

The CDR3 nucleotides read TGCGCCAGCAGCCAAAAACCGGGGGGAGAAGCTTTCTTT. Protein product: CASSQKPGGEAFF. The chain combines TRBV4-1 with TRBJ1-1, with D possibly being TRBD1 (5 bases). Germline V gives CDR1 MGHRA, CDR2 YSYEKL. The ends were cut back, 2 bases at V and 8 bases at J, with 12 bases in the middle. The CDR3 sequence is 13 residues long.

The V and J genes are TRBV6-5 and TRBJ2-1, with TRBD2 matching 8 bases. Germline trimming cut 6 bases from V and 9 bases from J; bases unmatched to any gene: 7. Germline V CDR1 and CDR2: MNHEY, SVGAGI. This CDR3 contains 13 residues. The CDR3 sequence is CASSYQRETEQFF. Written as DNA, the CDR3 is TGTGCCAGCAGCTATCAGCGGGAGACTGAGCAGTTCTTC.

This clone has a handful of counts. The chain recombines TRBV5-5 with TRBJ1-5; D might be TRBD1 (6 bases). The V end lost 0 bases, the J end lost 1 base, and 17 bases lay between the germline ends. Germline V lookup: CDR1 SGHKS, CDR2 YYEKEE (reference sequence). This CDR3 has 18 residues. The CDR3 spells CASSLGDLGGWSNQPQHF. As DNA, the CDR3 is TGTGCCAGCAGCTTGGGGGACCTTGGGGGCTGGAGCAATCAGCCCCAGCATTTT.

J is TRBJ2-7 and V is TRBV5-4, with 8 positions matching TRBD2. V shed 3 bases, J shed 6 bases, and the junction held 5 bases outside the gene matches. Germline-derived CDR1 and CDR2 are SGHNT and YYREEE (reference sequence). This CDR3 is 13 amino acids long. CDR3 residues: CASSSTLAGEQYF. The CDR3 DNA reads TGTGCCAGCAGCTCAACTCTAGCGGGCGAGCAGTACTTC.

In nucleotides, the CDR3 is TGTGCCAGCAGCTCTAGTGTCTCCTACAATGAGCAGTTCTTC. Encoded protein: CASSSSVSYNEQFF. This chain links TRBV7-9 with TRBJ2-1, with D unresolved. The CDR3 extends over 14 amino acids. The V end was cut by 4 bases, the J end by 0 bases, with 7 bases between. Germline V lookup: CDR1 SEHNR, CDR2 FQNEAQ (reference sequence).

The chain couples TRBV19 to TRBJ2-2; D ambiguous. Germline V gene data show CDR1 as LNHDA and CDR2 as SQIVND (reference sequence). The V end lost 4 bases, the J end lost 0 bases, and 6 bases lay between the germline ends. The CDR3 is 14 amino acids. The CDR3 nucleotides read TGTGCCAGTAGTAATACGGCGAACACCGGGGAGCTGTTTTTT. This sequence encodes CASSNTANTGELFF.

This clone was counted a single time. J is TRBJ1-4 and V is TRBV30; D is unclear. Trimming took off 0 bases at V and 8 bases at J, with 16 bases between the two ends. Germline CDR1 is GTSNPN and CDR2 is SVGIG (reference sequence). The CDR3 sequence is 15 residues long. This CDR3 is CAWSVPRAVREKLFF. CDR3 DNA sequence: TGTGCCTGGAGTGTGCCGAGGGCGGTTCGGGAAAAACTGTTTTTT.

The chain couples TRBV19 to TRBJ2-1; 11 bases line up with TRBD2. V shed 7 bases and J 8 bases; nucleotides not matched to a gene: 10. CDR1 is LNHDA, CDR2 SQIVND, per germline (reference sequence). This CDR3 has 15 residues. The CDR3 region has the DNA TGTGCCAGTACCGAAGGGGGACTAGCGGTCCATGAGCAGTTCTTC. Translated: CASTEGGLAVHEQFF.

This clone counts as medium-sized. This chain joins TRBV11-1 and TRBJ2-7; no reliable D call. Per germline, CDR1 SGHAT and CDR2 FQDESV (reference sequence). The length of the CDR3 is 16 residues. V was shortened by 7 bases and J by 4 bases, with 23 bases between the two germline ends. The CDR3 nucleotides read TGTGCCAGCACCAGTTTTGATGGCGGCTCTAGGTACGAGCAGTACTTC. As protein: CASTSFDGGSRYEQYF.

CDR3 in amino acids: CASSLEVGGQNYGYTF. Written as DNA, the CDR3 is TGCGCCAGCAGCTTGGAGGTTGGGGGACAAAACTATGGCTACACCTTC. This chain joins TRBV5-1 and TRBJ1-2, with a weak D call TRBD1 (6 bases). Germline V CDR1 and CDR2: SGHRS, YFSETQ. The CDR3 totals 16 residues. V was trimmed by 0 bases and J by 2 bases, leaving 14 bases between them.

The chain links TRBV9 to TRBJ2-3, with 10 nucleotides matching TRBD2. The CDR3 has 16 residues. Germline V gives CDR1 SGDLS, CDR2 YYNGEE. Trimming at V came to 0 bases and at J to 4 bases, leaving 5 bases not matched to a gene. DNA for the CDR3: TGTGCCAGCAGCGTAGTGCCTAGCGGGAGCGCAGATACGCAGTATTTT. Protein product: CASSVVPSGSADTQYF.

V is TRBV30 and J is TRBJ2-7; possible D gene TRBD2, 5 bases. Germline CDR1 and CDR2: GTSNPN and SVGIG (reference sequence). The CDR3 contains 15 residues. V lost 3 bases, J lost 7 bases, and 22 bases lay in between. CDR3 DNA sequence: TGTGCCTGGAGCCCACTCGGACGGGAAGGTGAAGAGCAGTACTTC. Protein: CAWSPLGREGEEQYF.

The rearrangement joins TRBV5-1 to TRBJ2-1; D is possibly TRBD2 (6 bases). Germline-derived CDR1 and CDR2 are SGHRS and YFSETQ. Trimming pared 4 bases from V and 7 bases from J, leaving 18 bases between. The CDR3 runs 15 residues. CDR3 bases: TGCGCCAGCAGCGTAACACCGGGACTTCCTAATGAGCAGTTCTTC. Amino acid sequence: CASSVTPGLPNEQFF.

The chain is built from TRBV3-1 (or the pseudogene TRBV3-2) and TRBJ2-5, with 8 bases identical to TRBD2. Per germline, CDR1 LGHDT and CDR2 YNNKEL (reference sequence). The CDR3 contains 17 residues. With 4 bases clipped from V and 2 bases from J, the junction kept 12 bases outside the gene matches. Here the CDR3 DNA reads TGTGCCAGCAGCCGTATGGGAAGCGGGAGACGGCAAGAGACCCAGTACTTC. Protein product: CASSRMGSGRRQETQYF.

The chain employs TRBV6-2 or TRBV6-3 and TRBJ1-2; 7 bases match TRBD1. This CDR3 has 14 residues. Germline trimming cut 4 bases from V and 2 bases from J; bases unmatched to any gene: 4. Germline CDR1 reads MNHEY; CDR2 reads SVGEGT. The CDR3 reads CASSLTGRNYGYTF. CDR3 coding DNA: TGTGCCAGCAGTTTGACAGGGAGGAACTATGGCTACACCTTC.

The chain uses TRBV7-3 and TRBJ2-3; 12 bases fit TRBD2. V lost 5 bases and J lost 6; bases outside the gene matches: 21. Germline V gives CDR1 SGHTA, CDR2 FQGTGA. The CDR3 is made up of 20 amino acids. For the CDR3, the DNA is TGTGCCAGCAGCCCGATCGGACTAGCGGGAACCCCTGGAGGTTTCGATACGCAGTATTTT. As protein: CASSPIGLAGTPGGFDTQYF.

This chain links TRBV9 with TRBJ1-2, with TRBD1 identical over 8 bases. The V gene's germline CDR1 is SGDLS and CDR2 YYNGEE. The V gene end was trimmed by 0 bases and the J gene end by 3 bases; junction bases not matched to a gene: 4. The CDR3 runs to 15 residues. CDR3 protein: CASSVAPGGDYGYTF. The CDR3 DNA reads as TGTGCCAGCAGCGTAGCTCCAGGGGGCGACTATGGCTACACCTTC.

This sequence joins TRBV7-9 and TRBJ2-7; 9 bases match TRBD1. This CDR3 is 15 amino acids long. V was pared by 5 bases and J by 5 bases, with 10 bases of the junction left unmatched. CDR1 is SEHNR and CDR2 is FQNEAQ in the germline V gene (reference sequence). CDR3 in DNA: TGTGCCAGCAGCGCAACGAGGACAGGGGACCACGAGCAGTACTTC. It translates to CASSATRTGDHEQYF.

The chain has TRBV18 and TRBJ1-5; perhaps TRBD1 as D (5 bases). The CDR3 is made up of 13 amino acids. Germline assignment: CDR1 KGHSH and CDR2 LQKENI. Trimming removed 5 bases from V and 4 bases from J, with 9 bases in between. The CDR3 DNA reads TGTGCCAGCTCAGACGGGGGGAATCAGCCCCAGCATTTT. This codes for CASSDGGNQPQHF.